The 32 T cell receptor beta chains below all came from one sample that was sequenced in a study of OX40 agonist ivuxolimab in advanced cancers. Measured with immunoSEQ multiplex PCR; TCRdb has only the in-frame clones, and not every one. The table lists just under 100,000 clones, approximately 94% of them singletons, with about 0.19% in the top ten. Sequencing used CD4+ or CD8+ T cells sorted from blood, obtained in a trial of the OX40 agonist ivuxolimab. These receptors all stem from an adult with an advanced solid tumor such as melanoma, head and neck, liver or kidney cancer.

This chain joins TRBV12-5 and TRBJ2-7, with 9 bases that match TRBD1. Germline CDR1 LGHNT, CDR2 FRNRAP. CDR3 length: 17 residues. V lost 0 bases to trimming and J lost 2 bases; unmatched junction nucleotides: 8. The CDR3 nucleotides read TGTGCTAGTGGTTTGGTAATCTCACAGGGGGCACCCTACGAGCAGTACTTC. Translation gives CASGLVISQGAPYEQYF. Variable domain in full (rest from reference TRBV12-5 and TRBJ2-7): DARVTQTPRHKVTEMGQEVTMRCQPILGHNTVFWYRQTMMQGLELLAYFRNRAPLDDSGMPKDRFSAEMPDATLATLKIQPSEPRDSAVYFCASGLVISQGAPYEQYFGPGTRLTVT.

V is TRBV5-4 and J is TRBJ2-1; D not certain. Germline loops: CDR1 SGHNT, CDR2 YYREEE (reference sequence). The CDR3 runs to 15 residues. The V and J ends lost 5 bases and 0 bases respectively, with 12 bases between them. The CDR3 reads CASSAGASSYNEQFF. Written as DNA, the CDR3 is TGTGCCAGCAGTGCCGGTGCCAGCTCCTACAATGAGCAGTTCTTC.

The chain links TRBV27 to TRBJ1-1; possibly TRBD1 for D (5 bases). Trimming removed 5 bases from V and 4 bases from J, with 17 bases in between. This CDR3 contains 15 residues. In germline, CDR1 is MNHEY, CDR2 SMNVEV (reference sequence). The CDR3 region is CASSLRGYRATEAFF. The CDR3 DNA is TGTGCCAGCAGTCTAAGGGGATACCGGGCCACTGAAGCTTTCTTT.

The chain has TRBV18 and TRBJ2-7; 8 nucleotides agree with TRBD1. With 3 bases clipped from V and 2 bases from J, the junction kept 3 bases outside the gene matches. This CDR3 spans 14 amino acids. Germline CDR1 is KGHSH and CDR2 is LQKENI. CDR3 sequence reads: CASSPGTGPYEQYF. Here the CDR3 DNA reads TGTGCCAGCTCACCTGGGACAGGCCCCTACGAGCAGTACTTC. The full variable domain, with the rest looked up from reference TRBV18 and TRBJ2-7, is NAGVMQNPRHLVRRRGQEARLRCSPMKGHSHVYWYRQLPEEGLKFMVYLQKENIIDESGMPKERFSAEFPKEGPSILRIQQVVRGDSAAYFCASSPGTGPYEQYFGPGTRLTVT.

The chain employs TRBV9 and TRBJ1-1; D is perhaps TRBD1 (6 bases). The CDR3 spans 15 residues. Germline CDR1 SGDLS, CDR2 YYNGEE. The V end lost 3 bases, the J end lost 0 bases, and 12 bases lay between the germline ends. The CDR3 DNA follows: TGTGCCAGCAGCGCGGACAGTTTTCTGAACACTGAAGCTTTCTTT. Translated: CASSADSFLNTEAFF.

This clone was seen once. This chain links TRBV6-5 with TRBJ1-2, with 12 positions matching TRBD1. Germline assignment: CDR1 MNHEY and CDR2 SVGAGI. The ends lost 10 bases at V and 14 bases at J; junction bases unmatched: 17. This CDR3 comprises 14 residues. CDR3 sequence: CATAGSGQGAGETF. CDR3 bases: TGTGCCACCGCGGGCTCGGGACAGGGGGCAGGAGAGACCTTC.

This chain joins TRBV4-2 and TRBJ1-1; 8 bases align to TRBD1. Germline assignment: CDR1 LGHNA and CDR2 YNFKEQ. The V and J ends lost 4 bases and 3 bases, in that order; junction bases with no gene match: 13. CDR3 length: 17 amino acids. The CDR3 loop reads CASSLRAATGAYTEAFF. The DNA for the CDR3 is TGTGCCAGCAGCCTAAGAGCGGCGACAGGGGCCTACACTGAAGCTTTCTTT.

The rearrangement uses TRBV20-1 and TRBJ2-3, with D hard to call. V shed 0 bases and J shed 6 bases, with 4 bases lying between them. CDR3 length: 11 amino acids. The germline V gene encodes CDR1 DFQATT and CDR2 SNEGSKA (reference sequence). In nucleotides, the CDR3 is TGCAGTGCTAGAGAGGGGGATACGCAGTATTTT. It codes for CSAREGDTQYF.

The chain has TRBV5-4 and TRBJ2-1; the match to TRBD2 covers 11 bases. The V and J ends lost 4 bases and 11 bases, in that order; junction bases with no gene match: 14. CDR1 and CDR2 (germline): SGHNT, YYREEE (reference sequence). The CDR3 extends over 16 amino acids. The CDR3 protein is CASSRTLAGGPSQQFF. In nucleotides, the CDR3 is TGTGCCAGCAGCCGGACGTTAGCGGGGGGGCCGTCCCAGCAGTTCTTC.

The sample holds a few counts of this clone. V and J are TRBV28 and TRBJ1-6; the match to TRBD1 covers 10 bases. With 2 bases clipped from V and 15 bases from J, the junction kept 4 bases outside the gene matches. From germline, CDR1 is MDHEN and CDR2 SYDVKM. The CDR3 has 13 residues. CDR3 bases: TGTGCCAGCAGTTTAGGTGGGACAGGGGACCTCCACTTT. This gives the protein CASSLGGTGDLHF.

This clone has just one count. The J gene is TRBJ1-2, the V gene TRBV25-1; 7 bases are a match to TRBD1. CDR3 length: 14 amino acids. Germline CDR1 is MGHDK and CDR2 is SYGVNS. After removal of 5 bases from V and 8 bases from J, the junction contained 11 bases not matched to a gene. The CDR3 nucleotides read TGTGCCAGCAGTCCCCTCGACAGGGCGGTAGGCTACACCTTC. This translates into CASSPLDRAVGYTF.

V usage is TRBV12-5 and J usage is TRBJ2-3, with 8 bases lining up with TRBD2. Germline V CDR1 and CDR2: LGHNT, FRNRAP. The CDR3 spans 16 residues. J lost 1 base, V lost 3 bases, and 6 bases had no gene match. This chain's CDR3 is CASGFRRGEGTDTQYF. CDR3 nucleotides: TGTGCTAGTGGTTTTCGGCGGGGGGAAGGCACAGATACGCAGTATTTT.

The rearrangement uses TRBV27 and TRBJ2-7; 9 nucleotides line up with TRBD1. The CDR3 runs 14 residues. V was clipped by 7 bases and J by 1 base; unmatched bases: 5. CDR1 and CDR2 (germline): MNHEY, SMNVEV (reference sequence). The CDR3 region is CASTPGQGSYEQYF. CDR3 nucleotide sequence: TGTGCCAGCACCCCGGGACAGGGATCCTACGAGCAGTACTTC.

This clone appeared a single time. The rearrangement links TRBV6-6 to TRBJ1-1; maybe TRBD1 (5 bases). Trimming took off 7 bases at V and 5 bases at J, with 17 bases between the two ends. This CDR3 spans 14 amino acids. Per germline, CDR1 MNHNY and CDR2 SVGAGI (reference sequence). This CDR3 is CASKGRGPWTEAFF. CDR3 nucleotide sequence: TGTGCCAGCAAGGGGAGAGGGCCTTGGACTGAAGCTTTCTTT.

The chain combines TRBV9 with TRBJ2-1; D is possibly TRBD2 (6 bases). The CDR3 totals 12 residues. V was trimmed by 4 bases and J by 9 bases, leaving 11 bases between them. Germline CDR1 is SGDLS and CDR2 is YYNGEE. In nucleotides, the CDR3 is TGTGCCAGCAGCTTTGTGGGGGGTGAGCAGTTCTTC. Encoded protein: CASSFVGGEQFF.

This clone was observed a single time. V is TRBV5-1 and J is TRBJ2-7, with D perhaps matching TRBD1 (6 bases). The CDR3 loop spans 15 amino acids. CDR1 is SGHRS, CDR2 YFSETQ, per germline. V gave up 3 bases and J gave up 4 bases, with 17 bases separating them. Written as DNA, the CDR3 is TGCGCCAGCAGCTATGGACAGAGGGGTGCGTACGAGCAGTACTTC. Translation: CASSYGQRGAYEQYF.

In this sample, this clone turned up a few times. The rearrangement links TRBV2 to TRBJ1-2; 8 nucleotides align to TRBD1. With V trimmed by 7 bases and J by 13 bases, 8 bases remained unmatched. Per the germline V gene, CDR1 is SNHLY and CDR2 is FYNNEI. The CDR3 has 11 residues. The chain's CDR3 is CASNPTGAPTF. In DNA form, the CDR3 reads TGTGCCAGCAACCCGACAGGGGCCCCCACCTTC. Together with reference TRBV2 and TRBJ1-2, the CDR3 gives the full variable domain: EPEVTQTPSHQVTQMGQEVILRCVPISNHLYFYWYRQILGQKVEFLVSFYNNEISEKSEIFDDQFSVERPDGSNFTLKIRSTKLEDSAMYFCASNPTGAPTFGSGTRLTVV.

The V call is TRBV20-1, the J call TRBJ2-5, with unresolved D. CDR3 length: 10 residues. The V end lost 2 bases, the J end lost 2 bases, and 0 bases lay between the germline ends. Germline CDR1 DFQATT, CDR2 SNEGSKA (reference sequence). The CDR3 coding sequence is TGCAGTGCTAGACAAGAGACCCAGTACTTC. It specifies CSARQETQYF.

The chain carries TRBV6-6 and TRBJ2-7; 12 bases fit TRBD1. CDR1 is MNHNY and CDR2 is SVGAGI in the germline V gene (reference sequence). The V gene end was trimmed by 7 bases and the J gene end by 7 bases; junction bases not matched to a gene: 8. The CDR3 spans 14 residues. CDR3 sequence reads: CASNPGQGAREQYF. The CDR3 nucleotides are TGTGCCAGCAACCCGGGACAGGGGGCAAGGGAGCAGTACTTC.

This chain joins TRBV18 and TRBJ2-7; maybe TRBD2 (6 bases). CDR1 KGHSH and CDR2 LQKENI come from the germline V gene. V was clipped by 4 bases and J by 5 bases, with 15 bases between them. CDR3 length equals 14 residues. The CDR3 DNA sequence: TGTGCCAGCTCACGCGGAGGGTGGAGAGACGAGCAGTACTTC. Protein sequence: CASSRGGWRDEQYF.

This clone occurred once. This sequence joins TRBV7-2 and TRBJ2-1, with TRBD2 matching 10 bases. Germline CDR1 reads SGHTA; CDR2 reads FQGNSA. The CDR3 sequence is 15 residues long. V lost 5 bases, J lost 6 bases, and 7 bases stayed unmatched. In DNA form, the CDR3 reads TGTGCCAGCAGCGCGGGACTAGCGCCCCGCAATGAGCAGTTCTTC. Its translation is CASSAGLAPRNEQFF.

The DNA of the CDR3 is TGTGCCAGGGGGGACAGGACAGGGCATCAGCCCCAGCATTTT. Amino acid sequence: CARGDRTGHQPQHF. The chain has TRBV2 and TRBJ1-5; 8 bases line up with TRBD1. The CDR3 length is 14 residues. With V trimmed by 9 bases and J by 5 bases, 9 bases remained unmatched. Germline V gives CDR1 SNHLY, CDR2 FYNNEI.

The gene calls are TRBV18 and TRBJ2-1; the match to TRBD2 covers 9 bases. From germline, CDR1 is KGHSH and CDR2 LQKENI. Trimming at V came to 3 bases and at J to 4 bases, leaving 7 bases not matched to a gene. This CDR3 comprises 16 residues. The CDR3 loop reads CASSPRTSVVYNEQFF. In DNA, the CDR3 is TGTGCCAGCTCACCCAGGACTAGCGTTGTTTACAATGAGCAGTTCTTC.

The gene calls are TRBV10-3 and TRBJ2-4; D uncertain. The V gene lost 6 bases and the J gene lost 2 bases, with 14 bases spanning the gap. CDR1 and CDR2 (germline): ENHRY, SYGVKD. This CDR3 spans 15 amino acids. CDR3 sequence: CAIRDDLITKNIQYF. The CDR3 region has the DNA TGTGCCATCAGGGACGACTTAATTACCAAAAACATTCAGTACTTC.

V usage is TRBV7-9 and J usage is TRBJ1-1; D is unresolved. Trimming shortened V by 3 bases and J by 6 bases, and 8 bases separated the two germline ends. The CDR3 is made up of 12 amino acids. CDR1 SEHNR and CDR2 FQNEAQ come from the germline V gene (reference sequence). The CDR3 region has the DNA TGTGCCAGCAGCTTGAGAGAGGCTGAAGCTTTCTTT. Its protein product is CASSLREAEAFF.

The chain joins TRBV19 to TRBJ1-5; D is ambiguous. Germline V CDR1 and CDR2: LNHDA, SQIVND (reference sequence). This CDR3 has 15 amino acids. V was shortened by 3 bases and J by 6 bases, with 15 bases between the two germline ends. The CDR3 nucleotides read TGTGCCAGTAGTATGGATGGAGGGCTCAGTCAGCCCCAGCATTTT. Translation gives CASSMDGGLSQPQHF.

The chain couples TRBV15 to TRBJ2-7, with D possibly being TRBD1 (6 bases). The CDR3 has 15 amino acids. CDR1 and CDR2 (germline): LNHNV, YYDKDF (reference sequence). Trimming stripped 1 base from V and 2 bases from J, with 12 bases between. The CDR3 region has the DNA TGTGCCACCAGCAGAGGACGGGACACAGCCTACGAGCAGTACTTC. Residues: CATSRGRDTAYEQYF.

The chain carries TRBV28 and TRBJ1-1; no definite D call. The CDR3 runs 13 residues. CDR1 and CDR2 from the germline V gene are MDHEN and SYDVKM. Trimming took off 1 base at V and 5 bases at J, with 8 bases between the two ends. This CDR3 is CASSLLRDTEAFF. CDR3 nucleotides: TGTGCCAGCAGTTTATTGAGGGATACTGAAGCTTTCTTT.

The gene calls are TRBV7-9 and TRBJ2-5, with 8 positions matching TRBD1. Germline trimming cut 3 bases from V and 4 bases from J; bases unmatched to any gene: 1. The germline V gene encodes CDR1 SEHNR and CDR2 FQNEAQ (reference sequence). This CDR3 comprises 13 residues. CDR3 DNA: TGTGCCAGCAGCTTCGGACAGGGAGAGACCCAGTACTTC. It codes for CASSFGQGETQYF.

The chain couples TRBV18 to TRBJ2-1, with 10 bases aligning to TRBD2. This CDR3 has 16 amino acids. The germline CDR1 and CDR2 sequences are KGHSH and LQKENI. After removal of 8 bases from V and 5 bases from J, the junction contained 12 bases not matched to a gene. The chain's CDR3 is CASRSLAGEANNEQFF. CDR3 nucleotides: TGTGCCAGCCGATCCCTAGCGGGGGAGGCGAACAATGAGCAGTTCTTC.

About this clone itself: Relative to the germline gene, one junction end is altered; a read error may explain this. The chain recombines TRBV7-7 with TRBJ1-1; TRBD1 might be the D (6 bases). The CDR3 extends over 13 amino acids. Looked up from germline, CDR1 is SSHAT and CDR2 is FNYEAQ (reference sequence). The CDR3 nucleotides are TGTGCTAGCAGTCCCAGGGGAATCACTGAAGCTTTCTTT. Translated, it gives CASSPRGITEAFF.

The V call is TRBV5-4, the J call TRBJ1-1, with a possible D match to TRBD1 (6 bases). The CDR3 extends over 15 amino acids. Germline assignment: CDR1 SGHNT and CDR2 YYREEE (reference sequence). Trimming cost V 0 bases and J 1 base, with 10 bases left between them. In DNA form, the CDR3 reads TGTGCCAGCAGCTTGGCTGGAGGGGGGAACACTGAAGCTTTCTTT. Its translation is CASSLAGGGNTEAFF.